The 6 T cell receptor beta chains in this list originate from one sample, sequenced in a study of B cell selection in AIRE deficiency. The sorted conventional CD4 T cells were gated as CD4+CD127+. Generated by immunoSEQ multiplex PCR, the TCRdb table keeps only in-frame clones and is missing some. The sample consists of fewer than 30,000 clones, 95% to 97% of them appearing once. The sample comprised conventional CD4+ T cells sorted from PBMCs. The receptors shown here come from a human donor with AIRE deficiency.

The chain links TRBV19 to TRBJ2-1; D uncertain. Germline-derived CDR1 and CDR2 are LNHDA and SQIVND (reference sequence). The CDR3 length is 13 residues. Trimming took 1 base from V and 8 from J, leaving 9 bases between them. The DNA of the CDR3 is TGTGCCAGTAGTATAGGTTGGTTGGATGAGCAGTTCTTC. Translating gives CASSIGWLDEQFF.

The J gene is TRBJ2-1, the V gene TRBV13, with a weak D call TRBD1 (5 bases). V was clipped by 5 bases and J by 0 bases, with 14 bases between them. This CDR3 spans 16 amino acids. Germline CDR1 reads PRHDT; CDR2 reads FYEKMQ (reference sequence). The CDR3 sequence: CASSPRQMSSYNEQFF. In nucleotides, the CDR3 is TGTGCCAGCAGCCCACGACAGATGAGCTCCTACAATGAGCAGTTCTTC.

The chain recombines TRBV6-5 with TRBJ2-7, with a tentative D call TRBD2 (6 bases). Between the trimmed V and J ends, which lost 2 bases and 4 bases, there was a span of 15 bases. CDR3 length: 15 residues. Per germline, CDR1 MNHEY and CDR2 SVGAGI. The DNA of the CDR3 is TGTGCCAGCAGTTACAGGGGCGCGGGACGGTACGAGCAGTACTTC. It codes for CASSYRGAGRYEQYF.

The V call is TRBV7-6, the J call TRBJ2-5; 8 bases are a match to TRBD2. The CDR3 extends over 16 amino acids. The ends lost 3 bases at V and 4 bases at J; junction bases unmatched: 10. CDR1 is SGHVS, CDR2 FNYEAQ, per germline. The chain's CDR3 is CASSFMSGSRGETQYF. CDR3 DNA: TGTGCCAGCAGCTTTATGAGCGGGAGTAGGGGAGAGACCCAGTACTTC.

The CDR3 loop is CASSLTETQYF. The DNA of the CDR3 is TGTGCCAGCAGCCTGACGGAGACCCAGTACTTC. The genes are TRBV7-2 and TRBJ2-5; D is uncertain. The germline V and J ends were trimmed by 5 bases and 5 bases, with 6 bases remaining between them. The CDR3 is made up of 11 amino acids. The germline V gene has CDR1 SGHTA and CDR2 FQGNSA.

This chain uses TRBV5-1 with TRBJ2-7; D is unclear. Germline V gives CDR1 SGHRS, CDR2 YFSETQ. The V gene lost 1 base and the J gene lost 7 bases, with 12 bases spanning the gap. CDR3 length: 13 amino acids. The CDR3 here is CASSLTIAGEQYF. In nucleotides, the CDR3 is TGCGCCAGCAGCTTGACGATTGCCGGGGAGCAGTACTTC.